Presented here are 14 T cell receptor beta chains from one specimen sequenced in a study of T cell repertoires in cytomegalovirus infection. TCRdb fed the reads into MiXCR, producing one record per CDR3 protein. The sample consists of tens of thousands of distinct CDR3 sequences, around 21% of them appearing once. Their antigens remain unidentified. The starting material was CD8+ T cells from cultured PBMCs, obtained from culture after CMV antigen stimulation. The source is a human donor in good health (CMV status not recorded). Some clones in this sample may be carry-over from other donors' samples.

The rearrangement joins TRBV4-1 to TRBJ2-7; D might be TRBD1 or TRBD2, each matching 6 bases. Germline V CDR1 and CDR2: MGHRA, YSYEKL. The CDR3 has 16 residues. The V gene lost 0 bases and the J gene lost 3 bases, with 15 bases spanning the gap. CDR3 sequence reads: CASSQDTWGANYEQYF. Here the CDR3 DNA reads TGCGCCAGCAGCCAAGATACATGGGGGGCCAACTACGAGCAGTACTTC.

This clonotype turned up a few times. This chain joins TRBV10-3 and TRBJ1-1; no clear D gene. This CDR3 contains 11 residues. Between the trimmed V and J ends, which lost 7 bases and 1 base, there was a span of 4 bases. Germline CDR1 ENHRY, CDR2 SYGVKD. DNA of the CDR3: TGTGCCATCAAGAAGAACACTGAAGCTTTCTTT. Protein product: CAIKKNTEAFF.

V and J are TRBV27 and TRBJ1-1; a possible D gene is TRBD1 (6 bases). V was pared by 0 bases and J by 4 bases, with 15 bases between. Germline lookup yields CDR1 MNHEY and CDR2 SMNVEV (reference sequence). The CDR3 is 16 amino acids. This CDR3 reads CASSLSRGVGTTEAFF. CDR3 DNA sequence: TGTGCCAGCAGTTTATCGAGGGGGGTTGGTACCACTGAAGCTTTCTTT.

This clonotype was seen only a few times. V gene TRBV30 combines with J gene TRBJ2-2; TRBD1 is a possible D gene (5 bases). The CDR3 has 15 amino acids. Germline CDR1 GTSNPN, CDR2 SVGIG (reference sequence). V gave up 2 bases and J gave up 2 bases, with 12 bases separating them. DNA for the CDR3: TGTGCCTGGAGTCTGGTGACAGTCAACACCGGGGAGCTGTTTTTT. Translated, it gives CAWSLVTVNTGELFF.

This clonotype was detected only a few times. V and J are TRBV27 and TRBJ2-5, with a possible D match to TRBD1 (5 bases). The CDR3 covers 13 residues. CDR1 and CDR2 (germline): MNHEY, SMNVEV (reference sequence). Trimming left V 3 bases short and J 3 bases short, with 8 bases between. The DNA of the CDR3 is TGTGCCAGCAGTTTGGGCAGGGAAGAGACCCAGTACTTC. It specifies CASSLGREETQYF.

This clonotype showed up just a few times. CDR3 DNA sequence: TGCGCCAGCAGCCAGAGGACAGGGGTGGCCAAAAACATTCAGTACTTC. It encodes CASSQRTGVAKNIQYF. J is TRBJ2-4 and V is TRBV4-1; 9 bases line up with TRBD1. This CDR3 has 16 amino acids. The V and J ends lost 3 bases and 1 base, in that order; junction bases with no gene match: 4. The germline CDR1 and CDR2 sequences are MGHRA and YSYEKL.

The sample holds a few counts of this clonotype. The rearrangement links TRBV6-1 to TRBJ1-2, with D tentatively TRBD1 (6 bases). The CDR3 contains 15 residues. Germline values: CDR1 MNHNS, CDR2 SASEGT. V gave up 4 bases and J gave up 4 bases, with 16 bases separating them. Here the CDR3 DNA reads TGTGCCAGCAGTGGAAGACAGGTGGGGGGCTATGGCTACACCTTC. Translated, it gives CASSGRQVGGYGYTF.

The V gene is TRBV6-6, the J gene TRBJ2-7; 9 nucleotides agree with TRBD1. The V segment lost 10 bases and the J segment 3 bases; nucleotides outside the gene matches: 13. The CDR3 sequence is 15 residues long. The germline V gene encodes CDR1 MNHNY and CDR2 SVGAGI (reference sequence). This chain's CDR3 is CATTSRDRVIYEQYF. CDR3 bases: TGTGCCACCACGTCTCGGGACAGGGTGATCTACGAGCAGTACTTC.

V is TRBV7-2 and J is TRBJ1-1; 9 bases agree with TRBD1. Germline V gives CDR1 SGHTA, CDR2 FQGNSA. The CDR3 consists of 13 residues. The V and J ends lost 4 bases and 6 bases, in that order; junction bases with no gene match: 3. The CDR3 region is CASSSRQGAEAFF. Written as DNA, the CDR3 is TGTGCCAGCAGCTCCAGACAGGGGGCTGAAGCTTTCTTT. The full variable domain, rest sourced from reference TRBV7-2 and TRBJ1-1, is GAGVSQSPSNKVTEKGKDVELRCDPISGHTALYWYRQSLGQGLEFLIYFQGNSAPDKSGLPSDRFSAERTGGSVSTLTIQRTQQEDSAVYLCASSSRQGAEAFFGQGTRLTVV.

The V and J genes are TRBV19 and TRBJ1-1; 7 nucleotides agree with TRBD1. Germline V gene data show CDR1 as LNHDA and CDR2 as SQIVND (reference sequence). The CDR3 covers 14 residues. The J segment lost 0 bases and the V segment lost 4 bases, leaving 2 bases of the junction unmatched. The CDR3 region is CASSKGQLNTEAFF. CDR3 DNA sequence: TGTGCCAGTAGTAAGGGACAGCTGAACACTGAAGCTTTCTTT.

J is TRBJ2-3 and V is TRBV6-1; possible D gene TRBD2, 5 bases. The V and J ends lost 4 bases and 5 bases respectively, with 13 bases between them. This CDR3 spans 14 amino acids. Per germline, CDR1 MNHNS and CDR2 SASEGT. The CDR3 nucleotides read TGTGCCAGCAGTGCCAATCCAGAGGGAGATACGCAGTATTTT. It codes for CASSANPEGDTQYF.

The chain is built from TRBV12-3 or TRBV12-4 and TRBJ1-2; D might be TRBD1 (6 bases). This CDR3 has 13 residues. V lost 4 bases and J lost 8, with 14 bases in between. The CDR3 reads CASSSGTRRGYTF. The CDR3 region has the DNA TGTGCCAGCAGTTCCGGGACACGTCGAGGCTACACCTTC.

This clonotype has only a few counts. The chain uses TRBV7-8 and TRBJ1-5, with D unclear. The germline V gene has CDR1 SGHVS and CDR2 FQNEAQ. This CDR3 has 15 residues. The V end was cut by 1 base, the J end by 2 bases, with 9 bases between. The DNA of the CDR3 is TGTGCCAGCAGCTTAGGGACGGCGGGCAATCAGCCCCAGCATTTT. Translation gives CASSLGTAGNQPQHF.

The table lists this clonotype with a few counts. V gene TRBV28 combines with J gene TRBJ1-1; TRBD1 might be the D (6 bases). Germline assignment: CDR1 MDHEN and CDR2 SYDVKM. V gave up 8 bases and J gave up 2 bases, with 15 bases separating them. This CDR3 region has 14 residues. The CDR3 region is CASGDRGRNTEAFF. For the CDR3, the DNA is TGTGCCAGCGGGGATCGGGGGCGAAACACTGAAGCTTTCTTT.